Here is one TCR beta chain with its context. Per the authors' pipeline: Filtering differed, since immunoSEQ gave only junction sequences and no quality scores. Assay: immunoSEQ multiplex PCR; the TCRdb copy retains only in-frame clones and omits some. V and J calls plus clone size are reproduced from that table; the DNA served to infer D and trimming. The repertoire holds about 1 million clones, with around 74% as singletons. The data belong to a study of shared clonotypes between healthy human individuals. CDR1 and CDR2 from the germline V gene are MDHEN and SYDVKM. V lost 8 bases and J lost 2, with 8 bases in between. The CDR3 has 12 amino acids.

The chain combines TRBV28 with TRBJ2-3; no definite D call. This TCR was sampled from a man aged 18 to 29 in good health. Source material: memory CD4+ T cells sorted from blood. Subset specified: CD45RA-negative fraction. The CDR3 loop reads CASERTTDTQYF. The CDR3 DNA sequence: TGTGCCAGCGAGAGGACCACAGATACGCAGTATTTT. Looking up the rest from reference TRBV28 and TRBJ2-3 gives the full variable domain: DVKVTQSSRYLVKRTGEKVFLECVQDMDHENMFWYRQDPGLGLRLIYFSYDVKMKEKGDIPEGYSVSREKKERFSLILESASTNQTSMYLCASERTTDTQYFGPGTRLTVL.